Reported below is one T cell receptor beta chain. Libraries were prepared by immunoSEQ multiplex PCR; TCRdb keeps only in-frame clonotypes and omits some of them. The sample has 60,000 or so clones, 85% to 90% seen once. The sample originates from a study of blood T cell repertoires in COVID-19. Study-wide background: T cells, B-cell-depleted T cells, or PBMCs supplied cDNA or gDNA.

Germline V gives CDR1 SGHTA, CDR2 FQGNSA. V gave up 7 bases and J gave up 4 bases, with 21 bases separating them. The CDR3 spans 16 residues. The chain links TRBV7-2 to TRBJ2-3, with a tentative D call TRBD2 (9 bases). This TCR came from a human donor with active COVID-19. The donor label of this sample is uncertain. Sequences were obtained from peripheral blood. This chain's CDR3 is CASNPGGGRAPDTQYF. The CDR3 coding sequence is TGTGCCAGCAACCCAGGGGGCGGGAGGGCGCCAGATACGCAGTATTTT.